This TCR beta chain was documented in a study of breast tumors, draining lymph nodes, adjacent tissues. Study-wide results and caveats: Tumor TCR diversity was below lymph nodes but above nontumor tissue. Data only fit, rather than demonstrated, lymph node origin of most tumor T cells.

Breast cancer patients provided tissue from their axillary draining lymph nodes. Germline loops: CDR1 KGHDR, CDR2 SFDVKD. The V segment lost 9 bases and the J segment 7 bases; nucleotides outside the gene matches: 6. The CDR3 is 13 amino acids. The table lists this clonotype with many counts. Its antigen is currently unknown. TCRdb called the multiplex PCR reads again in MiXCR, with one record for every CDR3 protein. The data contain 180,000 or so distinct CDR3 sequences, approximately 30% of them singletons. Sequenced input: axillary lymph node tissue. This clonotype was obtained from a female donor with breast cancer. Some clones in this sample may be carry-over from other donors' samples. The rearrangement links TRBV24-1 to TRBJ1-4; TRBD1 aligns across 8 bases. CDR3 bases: TGTGCCACCCAAGACAGGGGCGGTGAAAAACTGTTTTTT. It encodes CATQDRGGEKLFF.